This TCR beta chain was captured in a study of Graves' ophthalmopathy and Graves' hyperthyroidism. Overall study context: Being free of ophthalmopathy for 18 months of follow-up defined stable hyperthyroidism.

Amplifying from RNA transcripts, the study obtained TCR beta CDR3 regions. HTBI primers served in a first-round RT-PCR, which a second-round multiplex PCR followed. TCRdb called the multiplex PCR reads again in MiXCR, with one record for every CDR3 protein. The table has more than 1,000,000 distinct CDR3 sequences, about two fifths seen once. This clonotype was seen a few times. V lost 4 bases to trimming and J lost 8 bases; unmatched junction nucleotides: 13. Germline values: CDR1 MGHRA, CDR2 YSYEKL. The CDR3 extends over 15 amino acids. The chain carries TRBV4-1 and TRBJ1-1, with 7 bases that match TRBD1. This clonotype originated in an adult man with Graves' hyperthyroidism. Sequenced: peripheral blood or thyroid tissue (not recorded which). This CDR3 reads CASSRIRGQHTEAFF. In DNA form, the CDR3 reads TGCGCCAGCAGCCGGATCCGGGGACAGCATACAGAAGCTTTCTTT.